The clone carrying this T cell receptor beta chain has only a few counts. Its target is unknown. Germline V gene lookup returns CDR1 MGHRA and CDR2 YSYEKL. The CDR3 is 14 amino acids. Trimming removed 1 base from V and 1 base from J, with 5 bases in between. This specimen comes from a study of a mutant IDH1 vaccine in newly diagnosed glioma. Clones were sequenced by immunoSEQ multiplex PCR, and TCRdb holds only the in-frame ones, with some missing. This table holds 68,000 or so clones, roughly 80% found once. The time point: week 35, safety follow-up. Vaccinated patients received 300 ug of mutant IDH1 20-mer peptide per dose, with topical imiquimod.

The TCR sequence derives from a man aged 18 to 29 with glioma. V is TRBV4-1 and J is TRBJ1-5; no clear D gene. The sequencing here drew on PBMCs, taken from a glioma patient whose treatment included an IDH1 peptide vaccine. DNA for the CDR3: TGCGCCAGCAGCCAAGTAGGAAGCAATCAGCCCCAGCATTTT. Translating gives CASSQVGSNQPQHF.